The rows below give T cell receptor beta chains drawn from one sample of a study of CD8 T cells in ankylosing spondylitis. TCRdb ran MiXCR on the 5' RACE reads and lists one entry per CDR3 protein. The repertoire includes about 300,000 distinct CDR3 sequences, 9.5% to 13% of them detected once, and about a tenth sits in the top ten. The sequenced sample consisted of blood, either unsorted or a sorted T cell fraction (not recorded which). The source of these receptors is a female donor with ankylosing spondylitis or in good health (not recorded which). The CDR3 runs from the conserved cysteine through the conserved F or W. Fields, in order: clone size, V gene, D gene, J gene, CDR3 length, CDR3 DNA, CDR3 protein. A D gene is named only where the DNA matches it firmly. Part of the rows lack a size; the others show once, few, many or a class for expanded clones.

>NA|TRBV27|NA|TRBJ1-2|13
TGTGCCAGCAGTTTTCGGGGCCTCTATGGCTACACCTTC
CASSFRGLYGYTF
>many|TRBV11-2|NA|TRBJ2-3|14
TGTGCCAGCAGCACCTCCCTATTCACAGATACGCAGTATTTT
CASSTSLFTDTQYF
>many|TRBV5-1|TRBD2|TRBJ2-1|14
TGCGCCAGCAGCTTGGGGGACTACGACAATGAGCAGTTCTTC
CASSLGDYDNEQFF
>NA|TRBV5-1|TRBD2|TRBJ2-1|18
TGCGCCAGCAGCCGTCTAGCGGCCACCCGAAGGGCTTACAATGAGCAGTTCTTC
CASSRLAATRRAYNEQFF
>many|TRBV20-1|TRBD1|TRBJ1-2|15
TGCAGTGCTTCGACAGGGGGGCTTGGGAACTATGGCTACACCTTC
CSASTGGLGNYGYTF
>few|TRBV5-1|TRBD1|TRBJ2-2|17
TGCGCCAGCAGCTCAAGGGGGCGGACGGTGAACACCGGGGAGCTGTTTTTT
CASSSRGRTVNTGELFF
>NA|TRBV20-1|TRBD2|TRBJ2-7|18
TGCAGTGCTAGAAAGCCCTCACAAAGCGGGGGGAACTACTACGAGCAGTACTTC
CSARKPSQSGGNYYEQYF
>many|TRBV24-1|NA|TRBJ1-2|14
TGTGCCACCAGTGGCCCGACTTTTAACTATGGCTACACCTTC
CATSGPTFNYGYTF
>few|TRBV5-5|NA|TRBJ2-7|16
TGTGCCAGCAGCTTGGGGGCACAGGTTTATCCGGGCGAGCAGTACTTC
CASSLGAQVYPGEQYF
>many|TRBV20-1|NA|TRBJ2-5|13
TGCAGTGCTAGCGGAACTAGGGTGGAGACCCAGTACTTC
CSASGTRVETQYF
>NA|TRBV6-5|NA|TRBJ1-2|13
TGTGCCAGCGTACTGGGGCAGGTCTATGGCTACACCTTC
CASVLGQVYGYTF
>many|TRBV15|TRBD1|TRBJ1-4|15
TGTGCCACCAGCAGAGTGGACAGGGAGAATGAAAAACTGTTTTTT
CATSRVDRENEKLFF
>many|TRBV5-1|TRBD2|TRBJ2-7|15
TGCGCCAGCAGACGGACTAGCGGGGGTCCCTACGAGCAGTACTTC
CASRRTSGGPYEQYF
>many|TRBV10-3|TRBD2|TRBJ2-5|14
TGTGCCATCAGTGAACTAGCGGGGGGAGAGACCCAGTACTTC
CAISELAGGETQYF
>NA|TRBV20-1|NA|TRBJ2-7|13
TGCAGTGCTAGAGACGACGGGTCCTACGAGCAGTACTTC
CSARDDGSYEQYF
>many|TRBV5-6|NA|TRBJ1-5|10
TGTGCCAGCAGCCCTCGCCGCCAGCATTTT
CASSPRRQHF
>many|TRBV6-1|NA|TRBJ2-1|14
TGTGCCAGCCAACTAGCATTCTCCTACAATGAGCAGTTCTTC
CASQLAFSYNEQFF
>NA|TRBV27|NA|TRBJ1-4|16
TGTGCCAGCAGCCGTCCTCCGGGGTATACTAATGAAAAACTGTTTTTT
CASSRPPGYTNEKLFF